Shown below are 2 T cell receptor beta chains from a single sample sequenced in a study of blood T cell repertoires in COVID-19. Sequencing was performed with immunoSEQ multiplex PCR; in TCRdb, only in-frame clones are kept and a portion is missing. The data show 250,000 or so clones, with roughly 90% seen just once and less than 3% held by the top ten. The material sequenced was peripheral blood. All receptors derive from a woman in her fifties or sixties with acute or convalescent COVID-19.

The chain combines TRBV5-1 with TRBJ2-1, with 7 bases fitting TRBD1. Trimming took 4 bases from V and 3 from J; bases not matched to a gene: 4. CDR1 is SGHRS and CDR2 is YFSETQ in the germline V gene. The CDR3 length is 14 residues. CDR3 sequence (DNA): TGCGCCAGCAGCCTAGGACAGGTCTACAATGAGCAGTTCTTC. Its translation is CASSLGQVYNEQFF.

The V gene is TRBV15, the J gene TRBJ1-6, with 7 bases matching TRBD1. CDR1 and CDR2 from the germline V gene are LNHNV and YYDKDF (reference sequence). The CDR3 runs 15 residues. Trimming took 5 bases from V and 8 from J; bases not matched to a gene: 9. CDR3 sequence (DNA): TGTGCCACCAGCTTAAGACAGGGAACTTATTCACCCCTCCACTTT. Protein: CATSLRQGTYSPLHF.